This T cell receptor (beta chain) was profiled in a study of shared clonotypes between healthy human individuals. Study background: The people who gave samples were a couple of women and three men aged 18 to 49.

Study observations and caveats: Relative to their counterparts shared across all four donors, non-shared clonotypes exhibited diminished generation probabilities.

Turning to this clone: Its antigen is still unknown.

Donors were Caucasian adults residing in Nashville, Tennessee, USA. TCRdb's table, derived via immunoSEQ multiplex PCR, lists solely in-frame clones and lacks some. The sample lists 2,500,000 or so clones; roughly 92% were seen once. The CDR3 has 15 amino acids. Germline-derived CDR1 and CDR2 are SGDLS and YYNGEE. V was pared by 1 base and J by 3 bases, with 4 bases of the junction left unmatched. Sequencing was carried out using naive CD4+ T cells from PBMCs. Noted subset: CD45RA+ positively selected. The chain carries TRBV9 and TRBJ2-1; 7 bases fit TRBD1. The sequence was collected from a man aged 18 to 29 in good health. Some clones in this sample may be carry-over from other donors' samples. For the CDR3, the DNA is TGTGCCAGCAGCGTAACAGGGGCCCGCTACAATGAGCAGTTCTTC. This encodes CASSVTGARYNEQFF.